Sequencing of this T cell receptor (beta chain) was carried out in a study of shared clonotypes between healthy human individuals. Study context: CD4 naive cells filled three plates per donor, CD4 memory three, CD8 naive two and CD8 memory one.

Each subset's genomic DNA was shared equally among a number of immunoSEQ plates. Original handling: ImmunoSEQ output lacked quality scores and full-length reads, limiting matched filtering. The data were produced by immunoSEQ multiplex PCR, yet TCRdb's version contains in-frame clones alone and is incomplete. V and J calls and clone size are as listed in that table; D and trimming were resolved from the DNA. The sample shows about 380,000 clones, approximately 97% of them seen only once. CCR7-negative CD45RA+ TemRA cells were combined with CD45RO+ cells to form CD8 memory. This clone has a single count. Germline V CDR1 and CDR2: SGHVS, FQNEAQ. The CDR3 contains 12 residues. The V end was cut by 3 bases, the J end by 9 bases, with 9 bases between.

This receptor was taken from a man aged 30 to 45 in good health. V is TRBV7-8 and J is TRBJ2-1; D may match TRBD1 or TRBD2 (5 bases each). Specimen: memory CD8+ T cells sorted from blood. As to subset: CD45RO+ cells pooled with CCR7-negative TemRA cells. The DNA for the CDR3 is TGTGCCAGCAGCTTGGGACCCGCTGAGCAGTTCTTC. This encodes CASSLGPAEQFF.